Each of the 25 T cell receptor beta chains below was sequenced from the same sample in a study of blood T cell repertoires in COVID-19. Measured with immunoSEQ multiplex PCR; TCRdb has only the in-frame clones, and not every one. The profile shows 250,000 to 300,000 clones, about nine tenths of them singletons. Sequenced input: peripheral blood. These receptors were obtained from a man over 45 with acute or convalescent COVID-19.

The V and J genes are TRBV19 and TRBJ1-6; D unresolved. The CDR3 has 17 residues. Germline CDR1 LNHDA, CDR2 SQIVND (reference sequence). Trimming pared 0 bases from V and 4 bases from J, leaving 13 bases between. CDR3 bases: TGTGCCAGTAGTATAGATCACCAGGCCAGATATAATTCACCCCTCCACTTT. Protein: CASSIDHQARYNSPLHF.

Comment on this clone: Other DNA sequences within the sample encode an identical CDR3. J is TRBJ1-6 and V is TRBV7-3, with D uncertain. Germline loops: CDR1 SGHTA, CDR2 FQGTGA. The V end was cut by 5 bases, the J end by 7 bases, with 9 bases between. This CDR3 has 13 residues. CDR3: CASSPGGNSPLHF. The CDR3 DNA reads as TGTGCCAGCAGCCCCGGAGGAAATTCACCCCTCCACTTT.

CDR3 DNA sequence: TGTGCCAGAAGCTCGGCGGGACTAGCGGGGGGGCCTAGCACAGATACGCAGTATTTT. The encoded protein is CARSSAGLAGGPSTDTQYF. The V gene is TRBV5-3, the J gene TRBJ2-3; 16 bases fit TRBD2. TRBV5-3 carries the ORF label, with uncertain function. This CDR3 is 19 amino acids long. Unmatched junction bases numbered 7, after V lost 3 bases and J lost 0 bases.

The rearrangement uses TRBV19 and TRBJ2-5, with a possible D match to TRBD2 (6 bases). The V gene lost 1 base and the J gene lost 0 bases, with 9 bases spanning the gap. CDR3 length: 15 amino acids. CDR1 and CDR2 (germline): LNHDA, SQIVND (reference sequence). CDR3 sequence reads: CASSIGRDYQETQYF. DNA for the CDR3: TGTGCCAGTAGTATAGGGCGGGACTACCAAGAGACCCAGTACTTC.

This sequence joins TRBV5-8 and TRBJ2-7; 7 bases match TRBD2. Germline CDR1 and CDR2: SGHTS and YDEGEE. V dropped 4 bases and J dropped 4; count of bases not matched to a gene: 14. This CDR3 is 16 amino acids long. The CDR3: CASSGGQAGNPYEQYF. CDR3 coding DNA: TGTGCCAGCAGCGGCGGGCAAGCGGGGAACCCTTACGAGCAGTACTTC.

About this clone itself: Other nucleotide sequences from this sample produce the same CDR3. V and J are TRBV3-1 (or the pseudogene TRBV3-2) and TRBJ2-3; unclear D gene. V was clipped by 0 bases and J by 6 bases, with 7 bases between them. Germline-derived CDR1 and CDR2 are LGHDT and YNNKEL (reference sequence). This CDR3 is built from 13 residues. The CDR3 region has the DNA TGTGCCAGCAGCCAAGATCTGCGGGATACGCAGTATTTT. This encodes CASSQDLRDTQYF.

The chain joins TRBV6-5 to TRBJ1-5; no firm D call. This CDR3 has 14 residues. Trimming left V 4 bases short and J 4 bases short, with 11 bases between. CDR1 MNHEY and CDR2 SVGAGI come from the germline V gene. The DNA for the CDR3 is TGTGCCAGCAGTTTTGACACGGCTAATCAGCCCCAGCATTTT. This gives the protein CASSFDTANQPQHF.

The rearrangement joins TRBV11-1 to TRBJ2-5; TRBD1 agrees at 9 bases. J was trimmed by 5 bases and V by 5 bases; bases with no gene match: 9. The CDR3 totals 15 residues. CDR1 SGHAT and CDR2 FQDESV come from the germline V gene (reference sequence). The CDR3 DNA is TGTGCCAGCAGCCCGCGGACAGGGGCGTGGGAGACCCAGTACTTC. Amino acids: CASSPRTGAWETQYF.

The chain has TRBV5-4 and TRBJ1-1; D may be TRBD1 (5 bases). This CDR3 contains 14 residues. CDR1 and CDR2 from the germline V gene are SGHNT and YYREEE (reference sequence). Deletions cut 1 base from V and 0 bases from J, with 7 bases between. CDR3 DNA: TGTGCCAGCAGCTTGAGACAGTTGAACACTGAAGCTTTCTTT. This gives the protein CASSLRQLNTEAFF.

This clone was observed a single time. This rearrangement joins TRBV5-3 to TRBJ2-3; D perhaps matches TRBD1 (6 bases). TRBV5-3 is given ORF status, its function remaining uncertain. The CDR3 runs 14 residues. V was clipped by 4 bases and J by 0 bases, with 9 bases between them. In nucleotides, the CDR3 is TGTGCCAGAAGCCATGACAGGAGCACAGATACGCAGTATTTT. It yields the protein CARSHDRSTDTQYF.

In the case of this clone: Germline is not matched at one junction end, which may reflect a read error. The chain links TRBV6-4 to TRBJ1-6; 9 bases align to TRBD1. Germline CDR1 is MRHNA and CDR2 is SNTAGT. The length of the CDR3 is 14 residues. DNA of the CDR3: TGTGCCAGCAGTAAGGACAGGGGTAATCCACCCCTCCACTTT. As protein: CASSKDRGNPPLHF.

The chain has TRBV11-2 and TRBJ2-2, with 7 bases matching TRBD1. V was pared by 5 bases and J by 5 bases, with 5 bases of the junction left unmatched. The length of the CDR3 is 14 residues. In germline, CDR1 is SGHAT, CDR2 FQNNGV. Here the CDR3 reads CASSIQGSTGELFF. CDR3 nucleotides: TGTGCCAGCAGCATACAGGGGAGTACCGGGGAGCTGTTTTTT.

The DNA of the CDR3 is TGTGCCAGCAGCCCCCGGACTAGCGGGGCCTTTCAAGAGACCCAGTACTTC. Amino acid sequence: CASSPRTSGAFQETQYF. The V call is TRBV9, the J call TRBJ2-5, with 12 bases fitting TRBD2. CDR3 length equals 17 residues. The germline V gene has CDR1 SGDLS and CDR2 YYNGEE. The V segment lost 4 bases and the J segment 2 bases; nucleotides outside the gene matches: 9.

The chain has TRBV5-4 and TRBJ1-2; D call uncertain. CDR3 length: 12 amino acids. V lost 5 bases and J 5 bases, leaving 10 bases between the germline ends. Germline CDR1 reads SGHNT; CDR2 reads YYREEE (reference sequence). The CDR3 spells CASSWPGYGYTF. The CDR3 bases are TGTGCCAGCAGTTGGCCGGGGTATGGCTACACCTTC.

The chain recombines TRBV27 with TRBJ2-5; a possible D gene is TRBD2 (6 bases). Trimming stripped 2 bases from V and 1 base from J, with 8 bases between. The germline V gene has CDR1 MNHEY and CDR2 SMNVEV (reference sequence). The length of the CDR3 is 14 residues. The CDR3 region is CASSLREAQETQYF. The CDR3 nucleotides are TGTGCCAGCAGTTTAAGGGAGGCCCAAGAGACCCAGTACTTC.

In this sample, this clone turned up a few times. The chain couples TRBV9 to TRBJ1-3; 8 bases fit TRBD1. The CDR3 is made up of 13 amino acids. The V and J ends lost 0 bases and 7 bases, in that order; junction bases with no gene match: 0. Germline values: CDR1 SGDLS, CDR2 YYNGEE. Written as DNA, the CDR3 is TGTGCCAGCAGCGTAGGGACAGGGAACACCATATATTTT. Translation gives CASSVGTGNTIYF. Based on the CDR3 plus reference TRBV9 and TRBJ1-3, the full variable domain is DSGVTQTPKHLITATGQRVTLRCSPRSGDLSVYWYQQSLDQGLQFLIQYYNGEERAKGNILERFSAQQFPDLHSELNLSSLELGDSALYFCASSVGTGNTIYFGEGSWLTVV.

The chain recombines TRBV6-5 with TRBJ2-7; 12 bases align to TRBD2. In germline, CDR1 is MNHEY, CDR2 SVGAGI. The length of the CDR3 is 15 residues. J gave up 6 bases and V 7 bases, and 10 bases lay outside the gene matches. The CDR3 nucleotides are TGTGCCAGCAAATCCCACCTAGCGGGGGGGCTCGAGCAGTACTTC. Amino acids: CASKSHLAGGLEQYF.

J is TRBJ1-4 and V is TRBV6-5, with 8 bases that match TRBD1. The CDR3 is 15 amino acids. Germline CDR1 is MNHEY and CDR2 is SVGAGI. Germline trimming cut 6 bases from V and 8 bases from J; bases unmatched to any gene: 11. The chain's CDR3 is CASRAPQGVREKLFF. For the CDR3, the DNA is TGTGCCAGCAGGGCGCCACAGGGGGTGCGGGAAAAACTGTTTTTT.

This chain links TRBV29-1 with TRBJ2-3; D might be TRBD1 (5 bases). This CDR3 has 12 amino acids. The germline CDR1 and CDR2 sequences are SQVTM and ANQGSEA. Trimming took off 8 bases at V and 3 bases at J, with 12 bases between the two ends. The CDR3 sequence: CSTEAGTDTQYF. In nucleotides, the CDR3 is TGCAGCACAGAGGCAGGGACAGATACGCAGTATTTT.

This clone was detected once. V usage is TRBV5-4 and J usage is TRBJ1-2, with D maybe TRBD1 (5 bases). Trimming took 0 bases from V and 2 from J, leaving 5 bases between them. This CDR3 has 13 residues. CDR1 is SGHNT and CDR2 is YYREEE in the germline V gene (reference sequence). The CDR3 bases are TGTGCCAGCAGCTTGGGACAGAACTATGGCTACACCTTC. Translating gives CASSLGQNYGYTF.

This clone appeared once. The V gene is TRBV7-8, the J gene TRBJ2-1; D perhaps matches TRBD1 (6 bases). V lost 1 base, J lost 4 bases, and 8 bases lay in between. The germline CDR1 and CDR2 sequences are SGHVS and FQNEAQ. This CDR3 has 14 residues. CDR3 in amino acids: CASSLGDMYNEQFF. For the CDR3, the DNA is TGTGCCAGCAGCTTAGGGGACATGTACAATGAGCAGTTCTTC.

This clone was picked up one time. The chain is built from TRBV3-1 (or the pseudogene TRBV3-2) and TRBJ1-1; D is undetermined. Trimming removed 0 bases at V and 7 bases at J, with 9 bases between. The germline CDR1 and CDR2 sequences are LGHDT and YNNKEL (reference sequence). CDR3 length: 13 amino acids. The CDR3 reads CASSQDGAFEAFF. CDR3 bases: TGTGCCAGCAGCCAAGACGGAGCCTTTGAAGCTTTCTTT.

This clone occurred a few times. The V call is TRBV7-9, the J call TRBJ1-1; perhaps TRBD1 as D (5 bases). The CDR3 has 12 residues. Germline lookup yields CDR1 SEHNR and CDR2 FQNEAQ (reference sequence). Trimming stripped 3 bases from V and 5 bases from J, with 7 bases between. CDR3 DNA sequence: TGTGCCAGCAGCTTTTCAGGGACTGAAGCTTTCTTT. This codes for CASSFSGTEAFF.

The chain links TRBV28 to TRBJ1-2, with 8 bases that match TRBD1. After removal of 8 bases from V and 4 bases from J, the junction contained 9 bases not matched to a gene. Germline V CDR1 and CDR2: MDHEN, SYDVKM. This CDR3 contains 14 residues. The CDR3 nucleotides read TGTGCCAGCGCTACCGGGACAGGCATCTATGGCTACACCTTC. It encodes CASATGTGIYGYTF.

The V and J genes are TRBV2 and TRBJ2-7; D is perhaps TRBD2 (6 bases). V gave up 10 bases and J gave up 3 bases, with 16 bases separating them. CDR3 length: 13 amino acids. Germline V gene sequence: CDR1 SNHLY, CDR2 FYNNEI. CDR3 residues: CATGGDRLYEQYF. The CDR3, as DNA: TGTGCCACGGGCGGGGACCGTCTCTACGAGCAGTACTTC.